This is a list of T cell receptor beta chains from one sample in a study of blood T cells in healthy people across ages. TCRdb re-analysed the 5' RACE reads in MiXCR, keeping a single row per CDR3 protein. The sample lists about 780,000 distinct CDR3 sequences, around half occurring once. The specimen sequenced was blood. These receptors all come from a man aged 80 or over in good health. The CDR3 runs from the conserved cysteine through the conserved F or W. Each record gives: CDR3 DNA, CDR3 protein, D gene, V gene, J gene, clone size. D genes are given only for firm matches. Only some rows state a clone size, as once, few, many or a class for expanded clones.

CDR3nt: TGTGCCAGCAGGGCAACGACAGGGGTGGGGCCCGGGGAGCTGTTTTTT; CDR3aa: CASRATTGVGPGELFF; d_gene: TRBD1; v_gene: TRBV28; j_gene: TRBJ2-2; abundance: NA
CDR3nt: TGTGCCAGCAGCCCCACTAGCGGAGGCTTCAATGAGCAGTTCTTC; CDR3aa: CASSPTSGGFNEQFF; d_gene: TRBD2; v_gene: TRBV27; j_gene: TRBJ2-1; abundance: NA
CDR3nt: TGTGCCAGCAGCGGTGGGTTCGAGCAGTACTTC; CDR3aa: CASSGGFEQYF; d_gene: NA; v_gene: TRBV11-2; j_gene: TRBJ2-7; abundance: NA
CDR3nt: TGTGCCATCAGGGGGGACTCCATTCACAATGAGCAGTTCTTC; CDR3aa: CAIRGDSIHNEQFF; d_gene: NA; v_gene: TRBV10-3; j_gene: TRBJ2-1; abundance: NA
CDR3nt: TGTGCCAGCAGCTCTCAAAAATGGCTGGTTTGCAGGGACCTAGCCAAAAACATTCAGTACTTC; CDR3aa: CASSSQKWLVCRDLAKNIQYF; d_gene: NA; v_gene: TRBV21-1; j_gene: TRBJ2-4; abundance: NA
CDR3nt: TGCGCCAGCAGCTTGGTGATGGGGGACAATGAGCAGTACTTC; CDR3aa: CASSLVMGDNEQYF; d_gene: NA; v_gene: TRBV5-1; j_gene: TRBJ2-7; abundance: NA
CDR3nt: TGCGCCGGCAGCTCACTACTAGCCGCGGGGGCATACGAGCAGTACTTC; CDR3aa: CAGSSLLAAGAYEQYF; d_gene: NA; v_gene: TRBV5-1; j_gene: TRBJ2-7; abundance: NA
CDR3nt: TGTGCCAGCAGTACAGGGTCTTTGGGCAATCAGCCCCAGCATTTT; CDR3aa: CASSTGSLGNQPQHF; d_gene: NA; v_gene: TRBV27; j_gene: TRBJ1-5; abundance: NA
CDR3nt: TGCAGTGCTAGAGTCGCTAGCGGAAGGGAACGGGAGCAGTACTTC; CDR3aa: CSARVASGREREQYF; d_gene: TRBD2; v_gene: TRBV20-1; j_gene: TRBJ2-7; abundance: NA
CDR3nt: TGTGCCAGCAGGGCGGTGACGGGGGGTTCCAATGAGCAGTACTTC; CDR3aa: CASRAVTGGSNEQYF; d_gene: TRBD2; v_gene: TRBV25-1; j_gene: TRBJ2-7; abundance: few
CDR3nt: TGCAGTGCTAGAGATCCGGGACAGGGGCTGCAGCAGTACTTC; CDR3aa: CSARDPGQGLQQYF; d_gene: TRBD1; v_gene: TRBV20-1; j_gene: TRBJ2-7; abundance: NA
CDR3nt: TGCGCCAGCAGCTCCGGACAGACTAACTATGGCTACACCTTC; CDR3aa: CASSSGQTNYGYTF; d_gene: NA; v_gene: TRBV5-1; j_gene: TRBJ1-2; abundance: NA
CDR3nt: TGTGCCAGCAGCCGAGTGAGGCGCCAAGAGACTCAGTACTTC; CDR3aa: CASSRVRRQETQYF; d_gene: NA; v_gene: TRBV3-1; j_gene: TRBJ2-7; abundance: NA
CDR3nt: TGTGCCTGGAGTTCCGGGACAGTTTTGTCACACCTCCACTTT; CDR3aa: CAWSSGTVLSHLHF; d_gene: TRBD1; v_gene: TRBV30; j_gene: TRBJ1-6; abundance: NA
CDR3nt: TGTGCCAGCAGTTACTCGACAGGGAGACGGCGTAATTCACCCCTCCACTTT; CDR3aa: CASSYSTGRRRNSPLHF; d_gene: TRBD1; v_gene: TRBV6-5; j_gene: TRBJ1-6; abundance: once
CDR3nt: TGTGCCAGCAGCTCTCCGAGGAGGGCCGGGTCCGAGAATGGGCAGTACTTC; CDR3aa: CASSSPRRAGSENGQYF; d_gene: NA; v_gene: TRBV5-6; j_gene: TRBJ2-5; abundance: NA
CDR3nt: TGCAGCGTTGAGTTGCTAGCGGGAGACGTGCAGTATTTT; CDR3aa: CSVELLAGDVQYF; d_gene: TRBD2; v_gene: TRBV29-1; j_gene: TRBJ2-3; abundance: many
CDR3nt: TGTGCCAGCAGTCCCGTAGCGGGAGGTACCGGGGAGCTGTTTTTT; CDR3aa: CASSPVAGGTGELFF; d_gene: TRBD2; v_gene: TRBV12-3/TRBV12-4; j_gene: TRBJ2-2; abundance: few
CDR3nt: TGCAGTGCTAGCACGGGACTAGCGGGACTCACAGATACGCAGTATTTT; CDR3aa: CSASTGLAGLTDTQYF; d_gene: TRBD2; v_gene: TRBV20-1; j_gene: TRBJ2-3; abundance: few
CDR3nt: TGTGCCAGCAGCTTATTGGTTGGGACTAGCGGCTACGAGCAGTACTTC; CDR3aa: CASSLLVGTSGYEQYF; d_gene: TRBD2; v_gene: TRBV7-2; j_gene: TRBJ2-7; abundance: NA
CDR3nt: TGTGCCAGCAGTGAAACTAGCGGGAGTATTGAGCAGTTCTTC; CDR3aa: CASSETSGSIEQFF; d_gene: TRBD2; v_gene: TRBV2; j_gene: TRBJ2-1; abundance: NA
CDR3nt: TGTGCCAGCAGCCGCCCCACCGCGGGGGTCAATGAGCAGTTCTTC; CDR3aa: CASSRPTAGVNEQFF; d_gene: TRBD2; v_gene: TRBV7-3; j_gene: TRBJ2-1; abundance: NA
CDR3nt: TGTGCCAGCAGTTTAAGACCTCTCAATGAGCAGTACTTC; CDR3aa: CASSLRPLNEQYF; d_gene: NA; v_gene: TRBV27; j_gene: TRBJ2-7; abundance: NA
CDR3nt: TGTGCCAGCAGCGCCGACAGGAGCTACGAGCAGTACTTC; CDR3aa: CASSADRSYEQYF; d_gene: NA; v_gene: TRBV6-6; j_gene: TRBJ2-7; abundance: few
CDR3nt: TGTGCCAGCAGCTTTGGGGGACAAATTTACGAGCAGTACTTC; CDR3aa: CASSFGGQIYEQYF; d_gene: NA; v_gene: TRBV11-2; j_gene: TRBJ2-7; abundance: once
CDR3nt: TGTGCCAGCAGTGTCGGGAACTACTACGAGCAGTACTTC; CDR3aa: CASSVGNYYEQYF; d_gene: NA; v_gene: TRBV6-1; j_gene: TRBJ2-7; abundance: NA
CDR3nt: TGTGCCAGCAGCTCTCAACCTGGGCGGACTAATGAAAAACTGTTTTTT; CDR3aa: CASSSQPGRTNEKLFF; d_gene: NA; v_gene: TRBV11-1; j_gene: TRBJ1-4; abundance: NA
CDR3nt: TGTGCCACCAGTGATCAGGGAGGGGGGGGACAAGAGACCCAGTACTTC; CDR3aa: CATSDQGGGGQETQYF; d_gene: NA; v_gene: TRBV24-1; j_gene: TRBJ2-5; abundance: NA
CDR3nt: TGCAGCGTTGAAAGAGGCAGGGGAAGCGGCACCGGGGAGCTGTTTTTT; CDR3aa: CSVERGRGSGTGELFF; d_gene: NA; v_gene: TRBV29-1; j_gene: TRBJ2-2; abundance: NA
CDR3nt: TGTGCCAGCAGCTTAGCGGTTGTTTCGGAGACCCAGTACTTC; CDR3aa: CASSLAVVSETQYF; d_gene: NA; v_gene: TRBV7-2; j_gene: TRBJ2-5; abundance: NA
CDR3nt: TGCGCCAGCAGCCACGAACCAGGGCAGACCTTCTATGGCTACACCTTC; CDR3aa: CASSHEPGQTFYGYTF; d_gene: NA; v_gene: TRBV4-1; j_gene: TRBJ1-2; abundance: NA
CDR3nt: TGTGCCAGCACCTCACAGATTTATAATTCACCCCTCCACTTT; CDR3aa: CASTSQIYNSPLHF; d_gene: NA; v_gene: TRBV28; j_gene: TRBJ1-6; abundance: NA
CDR3nt: TGTGCCAGTAGTATCCTCAGCGAAACCAAAAACATTCAGTACTTC; CDR3aa: CASSILSETKNIQYF; d_gene: NA; v_gene: TRBV19; j_gene: TRBJ2-4; abundance: NA
CDR3nt: TGTGCCAGCAGCTTAGCAGGTCAGGGGGAGCAGTTCTTC; CDR3aa: CASSLAGQGEQFF; d_gene: NA; v_gene: TRBV7-9; j_gene: TRBJ2-1; abundance: NA
CDR3nt: TGCAGTGCTAGTGTATCGGCCTTGGAGTACGAGCAGTACTTC; CDR3aa: CSASVSALEYEQYF; d_gene: NA; v_gene: TRBV20-1; j_gene: TRBJ2-7; abundance: NA
CDR3nt: TGTGCCAGCAGCCAGGTTCCGGGGATAAGCAATCAGCCCCAGCATTTT; CDR3aa: CASSQVPGISNQPQHF; d_gene: NA; v_gene: TRBV4-2; j_gene: TRBJ1-5; abundance: once
CDR3nt: TGTGCCAGCAGTTTACAGGAAGATGGACAGCCCCAGCATTTT; CDR3aa: CASSLQEDGQPQHF; d_gene: NA; v_gene: TRBV28; j_gene: TRBJ1-5; abundance: NA
CDR3nt: TGTGCCAGCCGGACCCCCAACAGAGTTGGCTACAATGAGCAGTTCTTC; CDR3aa: CASRTPNRVGYNEQFF; d_gene: NA; v_gene: TRBV28; j_gene: TRBJ2-1; abundance: NA
CDR3nt: TGTGCCAGCAGCTCCTCCGGGGCTTCTAATGAAAAACTGTTTTTT; CDR3aa: CASSSSGASNEKLFF; d_gene: NA; v_gene: TRBV2; j_gene: TRBJ1-4; abundance: NA
CDR3nt: TGTGCCAGCAGTGATGGGGGGGCAGATACGCAGTATTTT; CDR3aa: CASSDGGADTQYF; d_gene: TRBD2; v_gene: TRBV2; j_gene: TRBJ2-3; abundance: NA
CDR3nt: TGTGCCAGCAGAACTACTTCGGGAGAGACCCAGTACTTC; CDR3aa: CASRTTSGETQYF; d_gene: NA; v_gene: TRBV28; j_gene: TRBJ2-5; abundance: NA
CDR3nt: TGTGCCAGCTCTAATCGGGGGGACAGGGGGTCTAACTATGGCTACACCTTC; CDR3aa: CASSNRGDRGSNYGYTF; d_gene: TRBD1; v_gene: TRBV3-1; j_gene: TRBJ1-2; abundance: few
CDR3nt: TGTGCCAGCAGCCCACGCTCTCGGGGTGGGGAGACCCAGTACTTC; CDR3aa: CASSPRSRGGETQYF; d_gene: NA; v_gene: TRBV13; j_gene: TRBJ2-5; abundance: NA
CDR3nt: TGTGCCAGCAGCCCCTCTGGGCGGTCCTTCTCCTACAATGAGCAGTTCTTC; CDR3aa: CASSPSGRSFSYNEQFF; d_gene: NA; v_gene: TRBV9; j_gene: TRBJ2-1; abundance: few
CDR3nt: TGCGCCAGCAGCGGCAGGGTAGACTTGCCTGGTTATGGCTACACCTTC; CDR3aa: CASSGRVDLPGYGYTF; d_gene: NA; v_gene: TRBV5-1; j_gene: TRBJ1-2; abundance: few
CDR3nt: TGTGCCAGCAGCCATCAGGGAAATAATCAGCCCCAGCATTTT; CDR3aa: CASSHQGNNQPQHF; d_gene: NA; v_gene: TRBV7-9; j_gene: TRBJ1-5; abundance: few
CDR3nt: TGTGCCAGCAGTTTAGGGGTCGGAGGGCGAGATAATGAGCAGTTCTTC; CDR3aa: CASSLGVGGRDNEQFF; d_gene: NA; v_gene: TRBV12-3/TRBV12-4; j_gene: TRBJ2-1; abundance: few
CDR3nt: TGCAGTGCTGGAAGGGGCCGGGACAGAACCTACGAGCAGTACTTC; CDR3aa: CSAGRGRDRTYEQYF; d_gene: TRBD1; v_gene: TRBV20-1; j_gene: TRBJ2-7; abundance: NA
CDR3nt: TGTGCCAGCACCCTCGGAGCCGGGGAGCTGTTTTTT; CDR3aa: CASTLGAGELFF; d_gene: NA; v_gene: TRBV7-2; j_gene: TRBJ2-2; abundance: many
CDR3nt: TGCAGCGTTGACGATTCAGGAAAAAACTATGGCTACACCTTC; CDR3aa: CSVDDSGKNYGYTF; d_gene: NA; v_gene: TRBV29-1; j_gene: TRBJ1-2; abundance: NA
CDR3nt: TGTGCCAGTAGTACTGTACTAGCGGGAGACAATGAGCAGTTCTTC; CDR3aa: CASSTVLAGDNEQFF; d_gene: TRBD2; v_gene: TRBV19; j_gene: TRBJ2-1; abundance: NA
CDR3nt: TGCGCCAGCAGTGGGGGAACTAGCGGGAGAAGGAATGAGCAGTTCTTC; CDR3aa: CASSGGTSGRRNEQFF; d_gene: TRBD2; v_gene: TRBV10-2; j_gene: TRBJ2-1; abundance: NA